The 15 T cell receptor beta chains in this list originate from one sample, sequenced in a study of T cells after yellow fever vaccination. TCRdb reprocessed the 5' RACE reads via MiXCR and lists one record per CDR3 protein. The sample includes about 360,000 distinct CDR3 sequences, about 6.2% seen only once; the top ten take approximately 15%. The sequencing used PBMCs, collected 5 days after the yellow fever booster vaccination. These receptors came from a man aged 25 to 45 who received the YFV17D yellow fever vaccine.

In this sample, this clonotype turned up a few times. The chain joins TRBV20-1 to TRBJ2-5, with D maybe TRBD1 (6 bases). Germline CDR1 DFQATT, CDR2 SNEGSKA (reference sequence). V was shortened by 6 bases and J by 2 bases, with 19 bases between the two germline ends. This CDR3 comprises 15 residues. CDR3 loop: CSATPGGQKQETQYF. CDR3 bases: TGCAGTGCGACGCCCGGAGGACAGAAGCAAGAGACCCAGTACTTC.

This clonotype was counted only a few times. The CDR3 region has the DNA TGTGCCAGCAGTTCCTTCGGGGAGGGGGGCGCGGACAATGAGCAGTTCTTC. Amino acid sequence: CASSSFGEGGADNEQFF. The rearrangement links TRBV6-5 to TRBJ2-1; maybe TRBD2 (7 bases). V was cut by 4 bases and J by 5 bases, with 21 bases left in between. The CDR3 totals 17 residues. Germline-derived CDR1 and CDR2 are MNHEY and SVGAGI.

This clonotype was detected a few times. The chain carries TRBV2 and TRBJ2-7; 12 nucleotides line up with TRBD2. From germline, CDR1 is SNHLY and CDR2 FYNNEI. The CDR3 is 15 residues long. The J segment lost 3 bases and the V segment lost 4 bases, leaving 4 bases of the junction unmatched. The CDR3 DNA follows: TGTGCCAGCAGTGCCCGACTAGCGGGGGACTACGAGCAGTACTTC. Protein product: CASSARLAGDYEQYF.

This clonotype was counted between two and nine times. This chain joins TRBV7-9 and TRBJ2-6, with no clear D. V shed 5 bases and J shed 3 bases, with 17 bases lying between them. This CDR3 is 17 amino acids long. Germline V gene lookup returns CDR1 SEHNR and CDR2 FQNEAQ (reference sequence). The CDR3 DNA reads TGTGCCAGCAGCCTTCGGAGTGGGATCGATGGGGCCAACGTCCTGACTTTC. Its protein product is CASSLRSGIDGANVLTF.

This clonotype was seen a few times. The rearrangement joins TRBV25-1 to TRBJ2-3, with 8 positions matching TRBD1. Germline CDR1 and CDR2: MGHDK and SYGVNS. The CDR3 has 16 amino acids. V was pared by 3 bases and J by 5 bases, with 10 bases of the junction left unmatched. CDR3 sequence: CASSDGGQGIQDTQYF. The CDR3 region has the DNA TGTGCCAGCAGTGATGGCGGACAGGGTATTCAAGATACGCAGTATTTT.

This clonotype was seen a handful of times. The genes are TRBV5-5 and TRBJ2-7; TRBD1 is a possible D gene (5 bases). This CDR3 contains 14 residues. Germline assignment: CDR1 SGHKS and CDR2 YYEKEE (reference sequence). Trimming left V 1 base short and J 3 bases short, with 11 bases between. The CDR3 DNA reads TGTGCCAGCAGCTTGCCAGGGTTAGTCTACGAGCAGTACTTC. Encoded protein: CASSLPGLVYEQYF.

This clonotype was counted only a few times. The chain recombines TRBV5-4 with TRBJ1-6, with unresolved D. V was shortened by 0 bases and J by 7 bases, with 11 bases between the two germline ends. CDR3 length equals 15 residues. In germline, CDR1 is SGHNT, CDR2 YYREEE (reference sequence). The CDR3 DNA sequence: TGTGCCAGCAGCTTGGAGCCAGATTCAAATTCACCCCTCCACTTT. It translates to CASSLEPDSNSPLHF. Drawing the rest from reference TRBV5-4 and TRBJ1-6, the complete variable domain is ETGVTQSPTHLIKTRGQQVTLRCSSQSGHNTVSWYQQALGQGPQFIFQYYREEENGRGNFPPRFSGLQFPNYSSELNVNALELDDSALYLCASSLEPDSNSPLHFGNGTRLTVT.

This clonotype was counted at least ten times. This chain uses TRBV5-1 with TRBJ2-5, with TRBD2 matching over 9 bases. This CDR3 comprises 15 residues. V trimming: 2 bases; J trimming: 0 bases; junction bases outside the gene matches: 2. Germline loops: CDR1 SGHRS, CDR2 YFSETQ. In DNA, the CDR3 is TGCGCCAGCAGCTTCCTAGCGGGGTACCAAGAGACCCAGTACTTC. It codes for CASSFLAGYQETQYF.

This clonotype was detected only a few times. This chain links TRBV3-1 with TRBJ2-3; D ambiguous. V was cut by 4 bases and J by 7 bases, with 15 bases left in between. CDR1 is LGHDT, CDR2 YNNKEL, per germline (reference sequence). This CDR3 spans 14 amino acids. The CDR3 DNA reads TGTGCCAGCAGCCCCCTAGGAGAGTCCTATACGCAGTATTTT. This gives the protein CASSPLGESYTQYF.

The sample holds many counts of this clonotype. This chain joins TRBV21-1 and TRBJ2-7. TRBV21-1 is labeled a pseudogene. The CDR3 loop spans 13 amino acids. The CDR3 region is CASNMNLSYEQYF. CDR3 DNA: TGTGCCAGCAATATGAACCTCTCCTACGAGCAGTACTTC.

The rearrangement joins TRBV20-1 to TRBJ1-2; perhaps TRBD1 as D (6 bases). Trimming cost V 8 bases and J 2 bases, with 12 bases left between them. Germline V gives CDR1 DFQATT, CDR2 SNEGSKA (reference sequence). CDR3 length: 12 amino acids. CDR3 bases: TGCAGTCTGGCAGGGGTAAACTATGGCTACACCTTC. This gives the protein CSLAGVNYGYTF.

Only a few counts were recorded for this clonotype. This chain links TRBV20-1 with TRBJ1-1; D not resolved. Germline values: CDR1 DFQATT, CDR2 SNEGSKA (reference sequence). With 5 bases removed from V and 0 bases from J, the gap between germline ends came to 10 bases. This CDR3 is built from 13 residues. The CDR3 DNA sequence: TGCAGTGCTCGCAATACACTGAACACTGAAGCTTTCTTT. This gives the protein CSARNTLNTEAFF.

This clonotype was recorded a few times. CDR3 in amino acids: CASSQELPGSQETQYF. Written as DNA, the CDR3 is TGTGCCAGCAGCCAGGAACTCCCTGGCAGCCAAGAGACCCAGTACTTC. The rearrangement uses TRBV7-2 and TRBJ2-5; D is undetermined. The V and J ends lost 5 bases and 1 base respectively, with 17 bases between them. The CDR3 length is 16 residues. Germline assignment: CDR1 SGHTA and CDR2 FQGNSA.

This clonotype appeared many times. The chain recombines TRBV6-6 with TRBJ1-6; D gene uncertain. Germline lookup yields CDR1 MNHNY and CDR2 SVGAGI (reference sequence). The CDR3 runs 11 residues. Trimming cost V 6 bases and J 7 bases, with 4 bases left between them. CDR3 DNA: TGTGCCAGCAGCGACAATTCACCCCTCCACTTT. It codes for CASSDNSPLHF.

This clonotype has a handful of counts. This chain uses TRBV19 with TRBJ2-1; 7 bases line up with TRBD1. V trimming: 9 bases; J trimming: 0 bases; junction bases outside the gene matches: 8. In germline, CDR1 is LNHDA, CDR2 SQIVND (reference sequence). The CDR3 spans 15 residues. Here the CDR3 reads CASRLDRSSYNEQFF. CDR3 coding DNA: TGTGCCAGCAGGTTGGACAGGAGCTCCTACAATGAGCAGTTCTTC.